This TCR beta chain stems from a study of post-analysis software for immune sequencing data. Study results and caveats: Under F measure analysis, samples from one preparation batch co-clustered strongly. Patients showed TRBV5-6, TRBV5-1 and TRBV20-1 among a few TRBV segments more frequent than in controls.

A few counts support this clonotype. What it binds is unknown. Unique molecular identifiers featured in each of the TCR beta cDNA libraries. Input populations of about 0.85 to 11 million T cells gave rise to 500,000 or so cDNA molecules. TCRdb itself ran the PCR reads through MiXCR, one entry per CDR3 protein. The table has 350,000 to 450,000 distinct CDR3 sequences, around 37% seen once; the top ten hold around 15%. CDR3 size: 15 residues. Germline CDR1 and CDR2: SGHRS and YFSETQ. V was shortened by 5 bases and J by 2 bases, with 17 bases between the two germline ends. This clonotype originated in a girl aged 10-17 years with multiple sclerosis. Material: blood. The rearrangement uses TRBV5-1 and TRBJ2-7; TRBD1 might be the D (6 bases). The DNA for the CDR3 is TGCGCCAGCAGTTCAGGACTGGACAGTACCTACGAGCAGTACTTC. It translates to CASSSGLDSTYEQYF.